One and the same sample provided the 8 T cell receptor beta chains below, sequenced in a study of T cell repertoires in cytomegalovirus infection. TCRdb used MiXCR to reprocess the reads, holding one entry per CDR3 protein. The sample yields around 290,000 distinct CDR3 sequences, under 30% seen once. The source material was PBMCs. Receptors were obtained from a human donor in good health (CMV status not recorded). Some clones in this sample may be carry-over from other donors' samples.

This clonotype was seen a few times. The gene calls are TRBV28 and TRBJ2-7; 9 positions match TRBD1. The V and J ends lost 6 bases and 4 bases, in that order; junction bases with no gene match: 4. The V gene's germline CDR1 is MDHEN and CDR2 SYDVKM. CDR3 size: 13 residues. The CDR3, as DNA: TGTGCCAGCAGGGGGACAGGGCGGTACGAGCAGTACTTC. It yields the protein CASRGTGRYEQYF.

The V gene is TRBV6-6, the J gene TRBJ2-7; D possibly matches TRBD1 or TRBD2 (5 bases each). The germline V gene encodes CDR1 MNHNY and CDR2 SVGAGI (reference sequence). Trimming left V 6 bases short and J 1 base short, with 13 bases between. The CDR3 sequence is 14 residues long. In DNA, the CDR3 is TGTGCCAGCAGCCGGGACCCAAGATCCTACGAGCAGTACTTC. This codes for CASSRDPRSYEQYF.

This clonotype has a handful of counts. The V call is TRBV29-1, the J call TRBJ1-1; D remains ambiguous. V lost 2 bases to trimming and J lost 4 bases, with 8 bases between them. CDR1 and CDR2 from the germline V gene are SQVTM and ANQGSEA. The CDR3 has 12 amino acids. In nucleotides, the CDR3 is TGCAGCGTTGAACCAGCGGGCACTGAAGCTTTCTTT. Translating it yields CSVEPAGTEAFF.

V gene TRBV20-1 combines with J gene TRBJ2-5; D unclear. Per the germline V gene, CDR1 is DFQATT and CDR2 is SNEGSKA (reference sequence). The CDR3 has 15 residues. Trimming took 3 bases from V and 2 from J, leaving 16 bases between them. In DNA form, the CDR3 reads TGCAGTGCTAGTTCCTGGGTAACGTTACAAGAGACCCAGTACTTC. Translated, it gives CSASSWVTLQETQYF.

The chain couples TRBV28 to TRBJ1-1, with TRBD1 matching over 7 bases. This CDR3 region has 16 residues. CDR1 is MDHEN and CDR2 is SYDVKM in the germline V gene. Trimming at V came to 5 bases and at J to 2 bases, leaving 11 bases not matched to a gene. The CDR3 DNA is TGTGCCAGCAGTAACACCGACAGGGCTGCTAACACTGAAGCTTTCTTT. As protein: CASSNTDRAANTEAFF.

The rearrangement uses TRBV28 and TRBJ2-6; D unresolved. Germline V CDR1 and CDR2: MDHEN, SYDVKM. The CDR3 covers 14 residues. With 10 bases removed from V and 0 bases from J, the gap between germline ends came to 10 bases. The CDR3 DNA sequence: TGTGCCACCGACCCAGGCTCTGGGGCCAACGTCCTGACTTTC. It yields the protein CATDPGSGANVLTF.

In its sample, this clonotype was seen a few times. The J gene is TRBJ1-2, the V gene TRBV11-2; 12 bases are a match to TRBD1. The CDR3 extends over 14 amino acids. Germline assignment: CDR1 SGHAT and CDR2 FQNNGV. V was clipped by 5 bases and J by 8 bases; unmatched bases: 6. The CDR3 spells CASSHWDRGRGYTF. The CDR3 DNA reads TGTGCCAGCAGCCACTGGGACAGGGGGCGAGGCTACACCTTC.

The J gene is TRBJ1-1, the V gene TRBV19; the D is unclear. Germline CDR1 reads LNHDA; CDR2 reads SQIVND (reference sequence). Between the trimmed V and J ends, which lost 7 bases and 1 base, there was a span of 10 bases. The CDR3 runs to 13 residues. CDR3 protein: CASMYTKNTEAFF. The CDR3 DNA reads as TGTGCCAGTATGTACACGAAGAACACTGAAGCTTTCTTT. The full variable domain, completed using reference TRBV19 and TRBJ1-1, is DGGITQSPKYLFRKEGQNVTLSCEQNLNHDAMYWYRQDPGQGLRLIYYSQIVNDFQKGDIAEGYSVSREKKESFPLTVTSAQKNPTAFYLCASMYTKNTEAFFGQGTRLTVV.